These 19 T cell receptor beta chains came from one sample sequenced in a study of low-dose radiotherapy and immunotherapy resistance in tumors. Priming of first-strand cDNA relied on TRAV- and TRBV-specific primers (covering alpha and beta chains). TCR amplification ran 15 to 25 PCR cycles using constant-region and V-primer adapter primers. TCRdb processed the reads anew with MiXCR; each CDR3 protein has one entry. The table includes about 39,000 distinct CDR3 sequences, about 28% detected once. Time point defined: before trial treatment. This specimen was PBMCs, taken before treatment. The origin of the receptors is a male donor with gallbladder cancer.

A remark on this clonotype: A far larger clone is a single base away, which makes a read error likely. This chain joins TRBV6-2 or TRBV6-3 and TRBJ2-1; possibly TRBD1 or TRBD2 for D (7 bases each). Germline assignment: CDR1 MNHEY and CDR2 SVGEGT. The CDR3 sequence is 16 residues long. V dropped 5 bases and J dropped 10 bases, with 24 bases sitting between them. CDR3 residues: CASSESRQGLSYEQFF. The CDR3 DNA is TGTGCCAGCAGTGAATCCCGACAGGGACTATCCTACGAGCAGTTCTTC.

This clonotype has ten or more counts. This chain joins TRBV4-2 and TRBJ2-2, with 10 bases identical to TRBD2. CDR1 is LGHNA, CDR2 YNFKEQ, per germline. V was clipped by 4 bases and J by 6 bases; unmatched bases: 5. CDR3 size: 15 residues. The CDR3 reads CASSPRGLAAGELFF. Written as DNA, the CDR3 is TGTGCCAGCAGCCCCCGTGGACTAGCGGCCGGGGAGCTGTTTTTT.

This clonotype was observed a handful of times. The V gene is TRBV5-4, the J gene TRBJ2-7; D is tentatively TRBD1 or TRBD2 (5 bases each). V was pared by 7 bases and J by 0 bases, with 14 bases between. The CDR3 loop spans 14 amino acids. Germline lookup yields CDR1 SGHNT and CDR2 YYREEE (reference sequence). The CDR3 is CASATGGYSYEQYF. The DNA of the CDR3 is TGTGCCAGCGCAACAGGCGGGTACTCCTACGAGCAGTACTTC.

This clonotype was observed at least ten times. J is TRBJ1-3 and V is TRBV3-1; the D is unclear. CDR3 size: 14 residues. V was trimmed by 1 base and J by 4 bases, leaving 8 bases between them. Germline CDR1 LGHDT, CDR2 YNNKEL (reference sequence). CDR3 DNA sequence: TGTGCCAGCAGCCAAGTCGCCGCGGGAAACACCATATATTTT. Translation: CASSQVAAGNTIYF. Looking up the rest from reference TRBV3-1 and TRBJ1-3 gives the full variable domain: DTAVSQTPKYLVTQMGNDKSIKCEQNLGHDTMYWYKQDSKKFLKIMFSYNNKELIINETVPNRFSPKSPDKAHLNLHINSLELGDSAVYFCASSQVAAGNTIYFGEGSWLTVV.

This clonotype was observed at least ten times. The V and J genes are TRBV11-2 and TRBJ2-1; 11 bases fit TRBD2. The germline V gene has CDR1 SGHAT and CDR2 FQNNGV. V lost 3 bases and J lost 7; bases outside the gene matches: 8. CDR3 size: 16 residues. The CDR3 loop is CASSLSRGLAVNEQFF. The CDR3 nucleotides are TGTGCCAGCAGCTTGTCAAGGGGACTAGCGGTAAATGAGCAGTTCTTC.

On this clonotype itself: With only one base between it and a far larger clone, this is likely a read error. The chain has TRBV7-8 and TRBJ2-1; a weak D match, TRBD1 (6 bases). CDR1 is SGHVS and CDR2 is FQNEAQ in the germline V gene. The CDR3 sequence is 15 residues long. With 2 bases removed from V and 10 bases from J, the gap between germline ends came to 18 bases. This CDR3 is CASSLRGGGTYEQFF. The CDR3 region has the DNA TGTGCCAGCAGCTTAAGAGGTGGGGGCACCTACGAGCAGTTCTTC.

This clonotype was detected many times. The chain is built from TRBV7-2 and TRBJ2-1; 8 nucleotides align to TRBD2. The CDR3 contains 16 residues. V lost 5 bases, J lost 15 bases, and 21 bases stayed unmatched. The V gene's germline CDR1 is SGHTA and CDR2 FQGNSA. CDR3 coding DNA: TGTGCCAGCAGCCGCACGGTCACTGTAGCGGGAATGGTGGTGTTCTTC. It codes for CASSRTVTVAGMVVFF.

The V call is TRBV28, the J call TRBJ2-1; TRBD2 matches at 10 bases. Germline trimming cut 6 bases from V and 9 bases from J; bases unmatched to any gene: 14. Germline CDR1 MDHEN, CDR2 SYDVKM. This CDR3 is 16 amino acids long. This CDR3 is CASSPLASGSGSEQFF. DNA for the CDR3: TGTGCCAGCAGCCCGTTGGCTAGCGGGAGCGGAAGTGAGCAGTTCTTC.

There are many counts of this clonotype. The CDR3 loop reads CASRTSGRIDEQFF. The CDR3 bases are TGTGCCAGCCGAACTAGCGGGAGAATTGATGAGCAGTTCTTC. The gene calls are TRBV12-3 or TRBV12-4 and TRBJ2-1, with 11 bases that match TRBD2. V dropped 8 bases and J dropped 8; count of bases not matched to a gene: 8. There are 14 residues in the CDR3.

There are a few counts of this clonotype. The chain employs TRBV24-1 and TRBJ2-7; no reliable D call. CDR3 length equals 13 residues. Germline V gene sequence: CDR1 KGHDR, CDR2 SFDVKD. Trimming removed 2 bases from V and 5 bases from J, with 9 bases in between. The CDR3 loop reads CATSDWVGDEQYF. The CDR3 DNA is TGTGCCACCAGTGATTGGGTGGGTGACGAGCAGTACTTC.

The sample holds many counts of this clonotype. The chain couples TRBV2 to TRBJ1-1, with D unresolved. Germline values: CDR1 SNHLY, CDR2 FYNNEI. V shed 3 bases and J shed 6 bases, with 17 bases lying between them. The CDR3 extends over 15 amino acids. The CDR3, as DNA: TGTGCCAGCAGTGAGAATTTGGGTTTATACGCTGAAGCTTTCTTT. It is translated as CASSENLGLYAEAFF.

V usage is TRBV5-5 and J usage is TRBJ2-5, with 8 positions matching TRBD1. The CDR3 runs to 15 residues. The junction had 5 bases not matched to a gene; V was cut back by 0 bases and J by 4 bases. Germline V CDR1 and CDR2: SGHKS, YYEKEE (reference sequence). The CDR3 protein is CASSLGQGTGETQYF. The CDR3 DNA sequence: TGTGCCAGCAGCTTGGGACAGGGGACGGGAGAGACCCAGTACTTC.

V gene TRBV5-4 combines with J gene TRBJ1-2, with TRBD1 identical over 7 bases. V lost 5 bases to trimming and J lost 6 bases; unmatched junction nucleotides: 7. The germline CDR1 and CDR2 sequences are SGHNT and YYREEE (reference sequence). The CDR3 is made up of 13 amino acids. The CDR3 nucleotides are TGTGCCAGCAGAAGACAGGGTCGAGATGGCTACACCTTC. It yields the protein CASRRQGRDGYTF.

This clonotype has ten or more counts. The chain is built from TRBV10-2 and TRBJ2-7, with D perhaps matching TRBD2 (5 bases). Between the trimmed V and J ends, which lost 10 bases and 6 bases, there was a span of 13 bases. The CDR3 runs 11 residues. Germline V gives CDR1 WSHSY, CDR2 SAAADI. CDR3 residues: CATQLVFEQYF. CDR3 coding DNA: TGCGCCACTCAACTAGTATTCGAGCAGTACTTC.

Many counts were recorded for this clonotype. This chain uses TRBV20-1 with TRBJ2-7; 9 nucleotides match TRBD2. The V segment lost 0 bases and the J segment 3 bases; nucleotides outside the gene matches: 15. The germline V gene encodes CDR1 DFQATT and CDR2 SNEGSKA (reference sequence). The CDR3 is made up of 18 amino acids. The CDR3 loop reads CSARDGGLAGRYLYEQYF. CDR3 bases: TGCAGTGCTAGAGATGGAGGGCTAGCGGGGAGATACCTCTACGAGCAGTACTTC.

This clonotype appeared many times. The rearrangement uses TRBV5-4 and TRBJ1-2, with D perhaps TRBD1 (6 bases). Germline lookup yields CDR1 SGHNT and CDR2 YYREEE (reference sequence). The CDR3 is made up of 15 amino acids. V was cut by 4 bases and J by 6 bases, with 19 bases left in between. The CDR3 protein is CASSPDSRRGDGYTF. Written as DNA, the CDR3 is TGTGCCAGCAGCCCGGACAGCCGTCGGGGGGATGGCTACACCTTC. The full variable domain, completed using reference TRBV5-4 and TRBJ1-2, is ETGVTQSPTHLIKTRGQQVTLRCSSQSGHNTVSWYQQALGQGPQFIFQYYREEENGRGNFPPRFSGLQFPNYSSELNVNALELDDSALYLCASSPDSRRGDGYTFGSGTRLTVV.

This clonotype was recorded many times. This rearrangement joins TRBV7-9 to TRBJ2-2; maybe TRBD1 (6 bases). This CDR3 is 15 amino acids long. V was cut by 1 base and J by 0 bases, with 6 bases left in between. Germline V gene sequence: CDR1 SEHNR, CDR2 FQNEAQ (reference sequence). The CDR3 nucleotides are TGTGCCAGCAGCTTAGGACAGGCGAACACCGGGGAGCTGTTTTTT. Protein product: CASSLGQANTGELFF.

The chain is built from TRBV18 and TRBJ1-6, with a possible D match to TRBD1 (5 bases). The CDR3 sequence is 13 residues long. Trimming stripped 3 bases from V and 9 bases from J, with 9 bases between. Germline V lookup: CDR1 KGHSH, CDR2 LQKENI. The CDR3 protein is CASSPGDLSPLHF. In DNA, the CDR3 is TGTGCCAGCTCACCGGGGGACCTTTCACCCCTCCACTTT.

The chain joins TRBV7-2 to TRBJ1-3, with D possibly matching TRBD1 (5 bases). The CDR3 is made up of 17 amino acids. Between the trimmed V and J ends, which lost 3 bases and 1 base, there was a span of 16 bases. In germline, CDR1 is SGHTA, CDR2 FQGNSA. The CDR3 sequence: CASSLGPAGASGNTIYF. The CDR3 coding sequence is TGTGCCAGCAGCTTGGGGCCGGCCGGAGCGTCTGGAAACACCATATATTTT.